This TCR beta chain emerged from a study of cytomegalovirus exposure and HLA in healthy donors. Study conclusions and caveats: There were several of the most significant clusters that appeared linked to common viral pathogens in a later analysis. Reports state that TCR beta sequences accurately predicted most subjects' HLA-A and HLA-B alleles.

Germline V gene data show CDR1 as SGDLS and CDR2 as YYNGEE. Losses at the gene ends were 4 bases for V and 2 bases for J; bases not matched to a gene: 5. The CDR3 loop spans 14 amino acids. PCR used 60 Vbeta primers and 13 Jbeta primers. TCRdb's table, derived via immunoSEQ multiplex PCR, lists solely in-frame clones and lacks some. The sample contains approximately 150,000 clones, about four fifths of which appear only once. In regard to this clone: Its target is not known.

Input material: PBMCs. This chain links TRBV9 with TRBJ2-5; TRBD1 agrees at 7 bases. This sequence originates from a woman aged 40 to 49 in good health and CMV-seropositive. CDR3 coding DNA: TGTGCCAGCAGCCTGACAGGGACGCAAGAGACCCAGTACTTC. Translation gives CASSLTGTQETQYF. The full variable domain, its missing parts supplied by reference TRBV9 and TRBJ2-5, is DSGVTQTPKHLITATGQRVTLRCSPRSGDLSVYWYQQSLDQGLQFLIQYYNGEERAKGNILERFSAQQFPDLHSELNLSSLELGDSALYFCASSLTGTQETQYFGPGTRLLVL.